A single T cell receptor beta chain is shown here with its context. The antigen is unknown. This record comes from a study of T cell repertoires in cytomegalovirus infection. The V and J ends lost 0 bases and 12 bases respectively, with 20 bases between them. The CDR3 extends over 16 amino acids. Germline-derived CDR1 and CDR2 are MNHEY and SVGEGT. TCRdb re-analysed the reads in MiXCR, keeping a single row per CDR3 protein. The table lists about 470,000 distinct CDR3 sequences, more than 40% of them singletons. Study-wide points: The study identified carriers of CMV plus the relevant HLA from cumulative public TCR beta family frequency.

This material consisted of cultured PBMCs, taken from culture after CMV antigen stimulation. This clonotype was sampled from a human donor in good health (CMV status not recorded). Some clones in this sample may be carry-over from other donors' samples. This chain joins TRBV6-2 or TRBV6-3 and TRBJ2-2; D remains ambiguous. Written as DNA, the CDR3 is TGTGCCAGCAGTTACTCGTCTACAGCCCTAAACCGAAAGCTGTTTTTT. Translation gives CASSYSSTALNRKLFF.